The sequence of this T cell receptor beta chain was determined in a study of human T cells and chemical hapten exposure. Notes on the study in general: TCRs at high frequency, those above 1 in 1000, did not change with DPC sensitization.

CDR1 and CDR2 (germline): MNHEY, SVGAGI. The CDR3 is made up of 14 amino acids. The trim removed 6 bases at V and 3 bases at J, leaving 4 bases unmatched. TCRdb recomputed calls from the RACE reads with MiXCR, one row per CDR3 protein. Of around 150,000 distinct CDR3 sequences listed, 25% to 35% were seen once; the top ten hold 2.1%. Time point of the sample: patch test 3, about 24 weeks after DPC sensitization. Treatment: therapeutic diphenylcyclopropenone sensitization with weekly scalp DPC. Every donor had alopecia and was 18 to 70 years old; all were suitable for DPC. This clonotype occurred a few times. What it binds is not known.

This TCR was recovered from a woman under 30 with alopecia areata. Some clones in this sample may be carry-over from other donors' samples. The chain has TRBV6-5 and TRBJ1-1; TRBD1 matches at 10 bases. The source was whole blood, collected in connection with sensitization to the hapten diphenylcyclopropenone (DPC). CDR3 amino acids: CASSKTGGYTEAFF. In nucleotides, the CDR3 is TGTGCCAGCAGCAAGACAGGGGGCTACACTGAAGCTTTCTTT.